A selection of T cell receptor beta chains follows, all from one sample in a study of T cell responses to AZD1222 COVID-19 vaccine. Sequenced by immunoSEQ multiplex PCR; TCRdb stores in-frame clones only, minus some. The sample shows roughly 150,000 clones, around 90% of them seen only once. The material was peripheral blood, obtained on day 0 of AZD1222 vaccination. The receptors here all came from an adult in good health. Each CDR3 is given with its conserved first and last residue. D genes are given only for firm matches. A row's size may be missing; if present it is once, few, many or a size class.

V gene: TRBV11-3; D gene: NA; J gene: TRBJ2-1; clone size: NA; CDR3 DNA: TGTGCCAGCAGCCAATCGCGCAATGAGCAGTTCTTC; CDR3 protein: CASSQSRNEQFF
V gene: TRBV28; D gene: TRBD1; J gene: TRBJ2-1; clone size: NA; CDR3 DNA: TGTGCCAGCAGTTCCCGACAGGGGGTGGCCTCGGGCAATGAGCAGTTCTTC; CDR3 protein: CASSSRQGVASGNEQFF
V gene: TRBV28; D gene: NA; J gene: TRBJ1-1; clone size: NA; CDR3 DNA: TGTGCCAGCACCCCCCCAGGAGTGAACACTGAAGCTTTCTTT; CDR3 protein: CASTPPGVNTEAFF
V gene: TRBV14; D gene: NA; J gene: TRBJ1-2; clone size: once; CDR3 DNA: TGTGCCAGCAGCCAAGATCAGGGTTGGGGCTACACCTTC; CDR3 protein: CASSQDQGWGYTF
V gene: TRBV2; D gene: TRBD1; J gene: TRBJ1-2; clone size: NA; CDR3 DNA: TGTGCCAGCAGTGTTACAGGGGGCTCACAAAGTGGCTACACCTTC; CDR3 protein: CASSVTGGSQSGYTF
V gene: TRBV28; D gene: NA; J gene: TRBJ2-7; clone size: NA; CDR3 DNA: TGTGCCAGCAGTTTAGGGGTCGGCGGGCGAACCTACGAGCAGTACTTC; CDR3 protein: CASSLGVGGRTYEQYF
V gene: TRBV4-2; D gene: NA; J gene: TRBJ1-6; clone size: NA; CDR3 DNA: TGTGCCAGCAGCCAAGACGGAGGCTCTCTCCTCCACTTT; CDR3 protein: CASSQDGGSLLHF
V gene: TRBV5-4; D gene: NA; J gene: TRBJ1-2; clone size: NA; CDR3 DNA: TGTGCCAGCAGCTTGGAAAGGGGCGGCTATGGCTACACCTTC; CDR3 protein: CASSLERGGYGYTF
V gene: TRBV6-5; D gene: NA; J gene: TRBJ1-5; clone size: NA; CDR3 DNA: TGTGCCAGCAGTTACGGGGGCGGGGGCAATCAGCCCCAGCATTTT; CDR3 protein: CASSYGGGGNQPQHF
V gene: TRBV9; D gene: NA; J gene: TRBJ2-5; clone size: NA; CDR3 DNA: TGTGCCAGCAGCGTAGCCGTGGCACAAGAGACCCAGTACTTC; CDR3 protein: CASSVAVAQETQYF
V gene: TRBV12-3/TRBV12-4; D gene: NA; J gene: TRBJ1-2; clone size: NA; CDR3 DNA: TGTGCCAGCAGTTCAGGGGTTTATGGCTACACCTTC; CDR3 protein: CASSSGVYGYTF
V gene: TRBV9; D gene: NA; J gene: TRBJ1-1; clone size: NA; CDR3 DNA: TGTGCCAGCAGCGTAGACAGCAGGGAGCGAGCTTTCTTT; CDR3 protein: CASSVDSRERAFF
V gene: TRBV4-1; D gene: NA; J gene: TRBJ2-2; clone size: NA; CDR3 DNA: TGCGCCAGCAGCCGGGGGCCGGGGGCAAGCATCGGGGAGCTGTTTTTT; CDR3 protein: CASSRGPGASIGELFF
V gene: TRBV5-4; D gene: TRBD1; J gene: TRBJ2-5; clone size: NA; CDR3 DNA: TGTGCCAGCAGCTGGACAGGGACCGAGGAGACCCAGTACTTC; CDR3 protein: CASSWTGTEETQYF
V gene: TRBV6-5; D gene: TRBD2; J gene: TRBJ2-5; clone size: NA; CDR3 DNA: TGTGCCAGCACCGGGGGAGGACTAGGAGAGACCCAGTACTTC; CDR3 protein: CASTGGGLGETQYF
V gene: TRBV5-1; D gene: TRBD2; J gene: TRBJ2-1; clone size: NA; CDR3 DNA: TGCGCCAGCAGCGCCCCGGGACTAGCGGGAGGGAATGAGCAGTTCTTC; CDR3 protein: CASSAPGLAGGNEQFF
V gene: TRBV18; D gene: TRBD1; J gene: TRBJ2-7; clone size: NA; CDR3 DNA: TGTGCCAGCTCAGGCCCGTGGACAGGGGTGGTTTACGAGCAGTACTTC; CDR3 protein: CASSGPWTGVVYEQYF
V gene: TRBV3-1/TRBV3-2; D gene: NA; J gene: TRBJ1-5; clone size: once; CDR3 DNA: TGTGCCAGCAGCCAAGACGGAGGGAATCAGCCCCAGCATTTT; CDR3 protein: CASSQDGGNQPQHF
V gene: TRBV12-5; D gene: NA; J gene: TRBJ2-1; clone size: NA; CDR3 DNA: TGTGCTAGTGGTTTGCGGACCTACAATGAGCAGTTCTTC; CDR3 protein: CASGLRTYNEQFF
V gene: TRBV6-5; D gene: NA; J gene: TRBJ1-1; clone size: once; CDR3 DNA: TGTGCCAGCAGTCGCCTCAAAGCAGACACTGAAGCTTTCTTT; CDR3 protein: CASSRLKADTEAFF
V gene: TRBV6-6; D gene: TRBD1; J gene: TRBJ1-2; clone size: few; CDR3 DNA: TGTGCCAGCCGGGGGGCAGGGGGCAACTATGGCTACACCTTC; CDR3 protein: CASRGAGGNYGYTF
V gene: TRBV11-2; D gene: NA; J gene: TRBJ1-1; clone size: NA; CDR3 DNA: TGTGCCAGCAGCTTCCGCCGGGACACTGAAGCTTTCTTT; CDR3 protein: CASSFRRDTEAFF
V gene: TRBV28; D gene: NA; J gene: TRBJ1-2; clone size: NA; CDR3 DNA: TGTGCCAGCACCCCAGGGCTTAACTATGGCTACACCTTC; CDR3 protein: CASTPGLNYGYTF
V gene: TRBV28; D gene: NA; J gene: TRBJ2-1; clone size: NA; CDR3 DNA: TGTGCCAGCAGTTTAGGTTACAGTTCCCGCTCCTACAATGAGCAGTTCTTC; CDR3 protein: CASSLGYSSRSYNEQFF
V gene: TRBV6-5; D gene: TRBD1; J gene: TRBJ2-7; clone size: NA; CDR3 DNA: TGTGCCAGCAGCGCACAGGGGGCAAATCGCTACGAGCAGTACTTC; CDR3 protein: CASSAQGANRYEQYF